The following is a T cell receptor (beta chain) sequence with its context. The antigen is undetermined. This record belongs to a study of cytomegalovirus exposure and HLA in healthy donors. Findings of the study overall: Donor immune exposure was known only as CMV serostatus. TCR beta chains numbering under 200 were designated cytomegalovirus-associated. The authors later found most CMV-associated TCR beta chains appeared HLA-restricted. It has been reported that TCR beta sequences accurately predicted the HLA-A and HLA-B alleles of most subjects.

PCR primers comprised 60 Vbeta and 13 Jbeta primers. Assay used: immunoSEQ multiplex PCR; TCRdb lists only in-frame clones, some missing. This sample contains approximately 60,000 clones. Trimming stripped 1 base from V and 1 base from J, with 9 bases between. This CDR3 is built from 15 residues. Germline V gene sequence: CDR1 SGHRS, CDR2 YFSETQ. The genes are TRBV5-1 and TRBJ1-5; D perhaps matches TRBD1 (6 bases). Sequencing was performed on PBMCs. The origin of this receptor is a man aged 25-45 years in good health and CMV-seropositive. CDR3 amino acids: CASSLSGQSNQPQHF. DNA of the CDR3: TGCGCCAGCAGCTTGTCCGGACAGAGCAATCAGCCCCAGCATTTT.